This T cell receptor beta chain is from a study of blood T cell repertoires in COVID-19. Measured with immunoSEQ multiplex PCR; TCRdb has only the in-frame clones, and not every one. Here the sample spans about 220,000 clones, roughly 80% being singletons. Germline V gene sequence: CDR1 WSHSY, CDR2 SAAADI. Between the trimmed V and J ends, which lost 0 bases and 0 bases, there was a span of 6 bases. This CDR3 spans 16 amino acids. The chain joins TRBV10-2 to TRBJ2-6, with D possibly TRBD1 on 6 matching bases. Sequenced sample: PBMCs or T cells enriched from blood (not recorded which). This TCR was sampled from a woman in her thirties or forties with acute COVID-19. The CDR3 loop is CASSESGHSGANVLTF. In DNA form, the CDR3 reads TGCGCCAGCAGTGAGTCGGGACACTCTGGGGCCAACGTCCTGACTTTC.